The clone carrying this T cell receptor beta chain was seen just once. The data stem from a study of blood T cell repertoires in COVID-19. Clones were sequenced by immunoSEQ multiplex PCR, and TCRdb holds only the in-frame ones, with some missing. The table records about 76,000 clones, approximately 80% of them present only once. The CDR3 sequence is 17 residues long. After removal of 3 bases from V and 3 bases from J, the junction contained 9 bases not matched to a gene. The germline V gene encodes CDR1 LNHDA and CDR2 SQIVND (reference sequence). V gene TRBV19 combines with J gene TRBJ1-2; 11 bases map to TRBD1. The sequenced sample was peripheral blood. The sequence was obtained from a human donor in a cohort sampled during active COVID-19. The CDR3 nucleotides are TGTGCCAGTAGTATTGATTGGACAGGGGGCCTCTACTATGGCTACACCTTC. Its protein is CASSIDWTGGLYYGYTF.